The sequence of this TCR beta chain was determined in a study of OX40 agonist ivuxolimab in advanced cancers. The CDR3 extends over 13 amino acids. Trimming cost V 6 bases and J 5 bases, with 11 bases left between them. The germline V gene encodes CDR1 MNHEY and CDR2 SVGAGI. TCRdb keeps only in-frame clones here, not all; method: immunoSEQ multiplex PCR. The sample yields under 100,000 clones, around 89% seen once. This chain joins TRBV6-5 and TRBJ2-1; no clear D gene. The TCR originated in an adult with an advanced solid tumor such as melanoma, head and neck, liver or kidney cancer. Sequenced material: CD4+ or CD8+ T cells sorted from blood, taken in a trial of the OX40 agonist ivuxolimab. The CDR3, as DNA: TGTGCCAGCAGAGTGACCCTTGACAATGAGCAGTTCTTC. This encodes CASRVTLDNEQFF.